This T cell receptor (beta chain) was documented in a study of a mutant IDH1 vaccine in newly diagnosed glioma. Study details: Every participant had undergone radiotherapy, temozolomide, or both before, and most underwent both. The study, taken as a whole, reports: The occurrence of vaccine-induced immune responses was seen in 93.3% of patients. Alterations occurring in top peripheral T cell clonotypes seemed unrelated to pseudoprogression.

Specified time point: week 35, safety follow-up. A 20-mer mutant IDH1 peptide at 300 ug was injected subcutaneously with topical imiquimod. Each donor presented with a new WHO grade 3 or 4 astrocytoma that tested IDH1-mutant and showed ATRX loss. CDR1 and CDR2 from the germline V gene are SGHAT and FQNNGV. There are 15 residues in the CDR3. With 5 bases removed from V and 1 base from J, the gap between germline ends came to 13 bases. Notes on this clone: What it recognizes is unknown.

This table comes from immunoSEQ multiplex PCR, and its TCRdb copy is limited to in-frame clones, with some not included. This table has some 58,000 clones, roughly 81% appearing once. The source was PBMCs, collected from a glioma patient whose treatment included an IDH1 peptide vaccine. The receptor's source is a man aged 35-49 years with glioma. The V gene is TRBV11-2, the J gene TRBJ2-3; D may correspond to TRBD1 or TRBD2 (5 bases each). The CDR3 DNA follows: TGTGCCAGCAGCGTCTGGGGGACCCGCACAGATACGCAGTATTTT. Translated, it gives CASSVWGTRTDTQYF.